Below, one T cell receptor beta chain is given with its context. In its sample, this clonotype was seen a few times. Its antigen remains unidentified. No base quality values were provided; no much bigger clone lies one nucleotide off. The TCR beta CDR3 regions were amplified from the RNA transcripts. The first round of RT-PCR for the TCR CDR3 was performed with the HTBI primer set and the Qiagen OneStep RT-PCR kit. A second multiplex PCR round built the libraries, followed by size selection and purification. The libraries were sequenced on an Illumina HiSeq2000 using paired-end 100 bp reads. The study's own analysis went as follows. SOAPnuke was used to process the raw data, throwing out any read that contained adapters or uncalled bases, had a mean Phred below 15, or lacked an exact constant-primer or identifier match. COPE v1.2.5 was used to merge high-quality paired reads, and clonotypes were defined as unique nucleotide sequences. MiTCR v1.1 was used to align the clonotypes against IMGT TRBV, TRBD and TRBJ reference segments. The analysis included only V-J combinations with a frequency above 0.0001, which together covered 98% to 99.2% of the repertoires. A TCS score was defined as the ratio of F50 (clonal expansion) to E x V (chaos), with BLOSUM62-based TCRdist applied between CDR3 peptides within each V-J. Welch's t-statistics and random forest reduced fewer than 550 V-J features to under 15, which were used in a naive Bayes classifier (R e1071). TCRdb reworked the public reads: Q25 trimming with fastp, MiXCR clone assembly, productive beta chains retained. Each CDR3 protein appears once, grouped with its most common genes and DNA. These V and J calls are TCRdb output, not the study's own analysis. The sample contains about 400,000 distinct CDR3 sequences, roughly 25% of them found a single time. The ten largest clones capture 70% to 75% of the sample.

Stable Graves' hyperthyroidism was defined as no progression to ophthalmopathy during 18 months of follow-up. Hyperthyroidism patients were newly diagnosed, had a disease duration of under 2 months, and were aged 18 to 65 years. Patients with uncontrolled infections, other autoimmune diseases, pregnancy or lactation were excluded. Diagnoses were based on clinical symptoms, serum thyroxine and TRAb, thyroid ultrasound and orbital computed tomography. PBMCs were separated from roughly 9.6 ml of fresh peripheral blood using Ficoll-Paque density gradient centrifugation. Trizol reagent was used to extract total RNA, and RNA quality was then checked on an Agilent 2100 Bioanalyzer. This specimen belongs to a study of T cells in Graves' hyperthyroidism and ophthalmopathy (dated by TCRdb to between 2018 and 2021). For context, the study as a whole: Peripheral blood samples were taken at initial diagnosis, before any treatment was given. In addition, the study compared T-cell repertoires in thyroid tissue and in blood from six Graves' hyperthyroidism patients. Following sampling, methimazole starting at 30 mg daily was given to hyperthyroidism patients, and high-dose intravenous methylprednisolone was given to ophthalmopathy patients. According to the paper, TCR Vbeta CDR3 sequencing was carried out on approximately 140 peripheral blood samples, which came from around 43 ophthalmopathy, around 75 hyperthyroidism and roughly 17 progressor patients. The 100 or so discovery patients were randomly split 7:3 into training and test sets. TCR V-J signatures able to tell the groups apart were searched for in a discovery cohort of 90 to 100 patients, of whom about 40 had Graves' ophthalmopathy and roughly 59 had stable Graves' hyperthyroidism. Whether ophthalmopathy could be predicted prospectively was tested in an independent validation cohort made up of under 20 hyperthyroidism patients plus 17 patients who later progressed to ophthalmopathy. General study outcomes and caveats: Most expanded thyroid clonotypes (frequency above 0.001) were also detected in blood, suggesting blood repertoires may reflect thyroid immune responses. During validation, the model predicted progression to ophthalmopathy a median of approximately 7 months ahead of onset, with just under 71% sensitivity and 72.22% specificity. No statistical method was used to fix the sample size in advance, and group allocation was not hidden from the investigators. A model built on a 13 V-J signature distinguished ophthalmopathy from stable hyperthyroidism, reaching roughly 88% sensitivity and about 81% specificity in cross-validation and 80%/75% in testing.

CDR1 KGHSH and CDR2 LQKENI are derived from the germline V gene. V and J are truncated by 5 bases and 6 bases respectively, leaving an intervening sequence of 11 bases. Taken from cysteine to phenylalanine, the CDR3 has 12 residues. The DNA shown is the 36-base CDR3, in frame from base 1. This receptor was taken from a man aged 50 to 60 with Graves' hyperthyroidism. The V and J genes are TRBV18 and TRBJ2-7; TRBD2 is a possible D gene, resting on 6 matching bases. Sequencing input: blood. The CDR3 in this case is CASSDGTLEQYF. The bases are TGTGCCAGCTCAGACGGGACTCTCGAGCAGTACTTC. Supplemented by the reference TRBV18 and TRBJ2-7 proteins around the CDR3, the complete variable domain is NAGVMQNPRHLVRRRGQEARLRCSPMKGHSHVYWYRQLPEEGLKFMVYLQKENIIDESGMPKERFSAEFPKEGPSILRIQQVVRGDSAAYFCASSDGTLEQYFGPGTRLTVT.